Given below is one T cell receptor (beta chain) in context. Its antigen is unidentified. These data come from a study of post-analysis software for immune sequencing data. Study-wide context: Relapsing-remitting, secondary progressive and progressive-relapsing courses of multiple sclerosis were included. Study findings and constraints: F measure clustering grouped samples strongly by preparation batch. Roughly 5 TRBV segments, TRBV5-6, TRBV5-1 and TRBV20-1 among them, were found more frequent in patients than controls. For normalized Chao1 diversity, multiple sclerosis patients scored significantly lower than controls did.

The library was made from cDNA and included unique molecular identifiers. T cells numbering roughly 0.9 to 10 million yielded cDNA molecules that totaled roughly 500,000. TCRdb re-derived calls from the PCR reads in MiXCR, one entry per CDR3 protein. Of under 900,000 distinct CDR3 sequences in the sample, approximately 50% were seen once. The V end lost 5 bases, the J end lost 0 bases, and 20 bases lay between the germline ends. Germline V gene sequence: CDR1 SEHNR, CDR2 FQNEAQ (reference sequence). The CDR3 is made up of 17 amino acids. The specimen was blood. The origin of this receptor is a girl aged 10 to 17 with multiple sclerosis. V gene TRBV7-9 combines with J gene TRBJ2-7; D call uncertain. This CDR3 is CASSARLDRLSSYEQYF. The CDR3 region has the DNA TGTGCCAGCAGCGCCCGTCTCGACCGATTATCCTCCTACGAGCAGTACTTC.